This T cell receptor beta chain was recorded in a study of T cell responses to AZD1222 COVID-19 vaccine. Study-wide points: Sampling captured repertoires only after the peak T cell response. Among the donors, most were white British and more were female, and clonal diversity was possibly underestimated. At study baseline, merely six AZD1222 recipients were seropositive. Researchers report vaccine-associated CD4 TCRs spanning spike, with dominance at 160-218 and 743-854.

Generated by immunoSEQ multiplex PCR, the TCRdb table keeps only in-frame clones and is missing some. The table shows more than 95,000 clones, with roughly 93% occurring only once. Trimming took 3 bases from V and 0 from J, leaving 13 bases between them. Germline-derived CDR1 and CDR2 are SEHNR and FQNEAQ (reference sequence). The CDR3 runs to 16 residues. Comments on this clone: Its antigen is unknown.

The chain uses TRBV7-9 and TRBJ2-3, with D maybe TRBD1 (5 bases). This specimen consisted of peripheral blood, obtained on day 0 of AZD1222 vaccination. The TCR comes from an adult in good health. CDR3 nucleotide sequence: TGTGCCAGCAGCTTTTCAGGGTCCTACAGCACAGATACGCAGTATTTT. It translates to CASSFSGSYSTDTQYF.